This passage covers 21 T cell receptor beta chains from one sample sequenced in a study of cytomegalovirus exposure and HLA in healthy donors. Primers included in the PCR were 60 Vbeta and 13 Jbeta primers. Sequencing was performed with immunoSEQ multiplex PCR; in TCRdb, only in-frame clones are kept and a portion is missing. The table has around 150,000 clones, roughly 63% seen once. Material: PBMCs. Receptors originate from a woman aged 55-70 years in good health and CMV-seropositive.

Here the CDR3 reads CSVGQGATDTQYF. The CDR3 DNA reads TGCAGCGTCGGACAGGGGGCCACAGATACGCAGTATTTT. The genes are TRBV29-1 and TRBJ2-3; TRBD1 aligns across 11 bases. This CDR3 contains 13 residues. The germline V gene has CDR1 SQVTM and CDR2 ANQGSEA. V was clipped by 6 bases and J by 2 bases; unmatched bases: 1.

V usage is TRBV11-1 and J usage is TRBJ2-1; 9 bases fit TRBD1. Germline lookup yields CDR1 SGHAT and CDR2 FQDESV (reference sequence). This CDR3 contains 16 residues. The J segment lost 7 bases and the V segment lost 3 bases, leaving 10 bases of the junction unmatched. The CDR3 loop reads CASSLLDRGVENEQFF. The CDR3 nucleotides are TGTGCCAGCAGCTTGCTGGACAGGGGCGTTGAAAATGAGCAGTTCTTC. The variable domain in full, completed from reference TRBV11-1 and TRBJ2-1, reads EAEVAQSPRYKITEKSQAVAFWCDPISGHATLYWYRQILGQGPELLVQFQDESVVDDSQLPKDRFSAERLKGVDSTLKIQPAELGDSAMYLCASSLLDRGVENEQFFGPGTRLTVL.

The chain recombines TRBV5-6 with TRBJ2-1, with no clear D. Germline loops: CDR1 SGHDT, CDR2 YYEEEE. V was shortened by 3 bases and J by 0 bases, with 16 bases between the two germline ends. The CDR3 is 17 residues long. This CDR3 reads CASSSVVRSSSYNEQFF. CDR3 bases: TGTGCCAGCAGCTCGGTCGTCCGTTCGAGCTCCTACAATGAGCAGTTCTTC.

The rearrangement joins TRBV4-1 to TRBJ1-1, with D maybe TRBD1 (6 bases). The CDR3 has 16 amino acids. Germline CDR1 reads MGHRA; CDR2 reads YSYEKL. Deletions cut 0 bases from V and 4 bases from J, with 15 bases between. The CDR3 is CASSQDRYRGGTEAFF. The DNA of the CDR3 is TGCGCCAGCAGCCAAGATCGATATAGGGGGGGCACTGAAGCTTTCTTT.

The chain joins TRBV27 to TRBJ1-4; 7 bases are shared with TRBD1. The germline V gene encodes CDR1 MNHEY and CDR2 SMNVEV (reference sequence). V was pared by 5 bases and J by 0 bases, with 9 bases of the junction left unmatched. CDR3 length: 17 residues. The CDR3 DNA reads TGTGCCAGCAGTGCCAGGACAGGAATAGCAACTAATGAAAAACTGTTTTTT. Translating it yields CASSARTGIATNEKLFF. Full variable domain (outside the CDR3, taken from reference TRBV27 and TRBJ1-4): EAQVTQNPRYLITVTGKKLTVTCSQNMNHEYMSWYRQDPGLGLRQIYYSMNVEVTDKGDVPEGYKVSRKEKRNFPLILESPSPNQTSLYFCASSARTGIATNEKLFFGSGTQLSVL.

This chain links TRBV4-3 with TRBJ2-3; the match to TRBD1 covers 11 bases. CDR3 length equals 18 residues. Germline V gene lookup returns CDR1 LGHNA and CDR2 YSLEER. V shed 1 base, J shed 3 bases, and the junction held 9 bases outside the gene matches. In DNA, the CDR3 is TGCGCCAGCAGCCAAGGGGTGGACAGGGGGCTAAAGACAGATACGCAGTATTTT. Its protein is CASSQGVDRGLKTDTQYF.

The rearrangement joins TRBV7-9 to TRBJ1-2; D remains unclear. The ends were cut back, 5 bases at V and 2 bases at J, with 9 bases in the middle. Looked up from germline, CDR1 is SEHNR and CDR2 is FQNEAQ (reference sequence). The CDR3 spans 13 residues. The CDR3 loop reads CASSPTQNYGYTF. For the CDR3, the DNA is TGTGCCAGCAGCCCGACACAGAACTATGGCTACACCTTC. Full variable domain (rest looked up from reference TRBV7-9 and TRBJ1-2): DTGVSQNPRHKITKRGQNVTFRCDPISEHNRLYWYRQTLGQGPEFLTYFQNEAQLEKSRLLSDRFSAERPKGSFSTLEIQRTEQGDSAMYLCASSPTQNYGYTFGSGTRLTVV.

This rearrangement joins TRBV5-4 to TRBJ1-1, with 12 bases fitting TRBD1. The germline gives CDR1 SGHNT, CDR2 YYREEE (reference sequence). The CDR3 loop spans 18 amino acids. V shed 4 bases and J 4 bases; nucleotides not matched to a gene: 14. The CDR3: CASSPPGTGGYRSTEAFF. The CDR3 nucleotides are TGTGCCAGCAGCCCGCCCGGGACAGGGGGCTACCGAAGCACTGAAGCTTTCTTT.

The gene calls are TRBV10-1 and TRBJ2-7; D gene uncertain. The CDR3 loop spans 14 amino acids. The V gene's germline CDR1 is WNHNN and CDR2 SYGVQD (reference sequence). The V and J ends lost 3 bases and 0 bases respectively, with 9 bases between them. The DNA of the CDR3 is TGCGCCAGCAGTGACGGGTTCCCCTCCTACGAGCAGTACTTC. Translating it yields CASSDGFPSYEQYF.

The gene calls are TRBV5-1 and TRBJ2-3; TRBD1 aligns across 7 bases. The CDR3 spans 14 residues. V dropped 9 bases and J dropped 3; count of bases not matched to a gene: 10. The germline V gene has CDR1 SGHRS and CDR2 YFSETQ. DNA for the CDR3: TGCGCCACCCAGACAGGGCCAGCGACAGATACGCAGTATTTT. This encodes CATQTGPATDTQYF.

The genes are TRBV5-1 and TRBJ2-3; weak D call: TRBD2 (5 bases). From germline, CDR1 is SGHRS and CDR2 YFSETQ. Trimming took off 1 base at V and 5 bases at J, with 14 bases between the two ends. The CDR3 loop spans 15 amino acids. The CDR3 loop reads CASSLSDSAVDTQYF. In DNA form, the CDR3 reads TGCGCCAGCAGCTTGTCCGATAGCGCCGTAGATACGCAGTATTTT.

This clone turned up a few times. The chain carries TRBV30 and TRBJ2-1; 12 nucleotides match TRBD2. Germline assignment: CDR1 GTSNPN and CDR2 SVGIG (reference sequence). The CDR3 covers 13 residues. Trimming at V came to 7 bases and at J to 10 bases, leaving 8 bases not matched to a gene. Here the CDR3 reads CAFNVGLAGEQFF. Here the CDR3 DNA reads TGTGCCTTCAACGTGGGACTAGCGGGCGAGCAGTTCTTC.

The chain is built from TRBV18 and TRBJ2-3; no definite D call. Trimming stripped 4 bases from V and 2 bases from J, with 7 bases between. The CDR3 consists of 13 residues. Germline assignment: CDR1 KGHSH and CDR2 LQKENI. The CDR3 DNA reads TGTGCCAGCTCACTCCTATACACAGATACGCAGTATTTT. Translating gives CASSLLYTDTQYF.

The genes are TRBV7-3 and TRBJ1-1; D gene unclear. Germline CDR1 and CDR2: SGHTA and FQGTGA. V lost 0 bases and J 4 bases, leaving 9 bases between the germline ends. This CDR3 spans 14 amino acids. The CDR3 sequence: CASSLTAMSTEAFF. CDR3 nucleotides: TGTGCCAGCAGCTTAACCGCAATGAGCACTGAAGCTTTCTTT.

The chain couples TRBV7-8 to TRBJ2-1; 9 bases align to TRBD2. The CDR3 loop spans 17 amino acids. The J segment lost 3 bases and the V segment lost 5 bases, leaving 11 bases of the junction unmatched. CDR1 is SGHVS, CDR2 FQNEAQ, per germline. CDR3 loop: CASSPEIAGVIYNEQFF. The CDR3 DNA follows: TGTGCCAGCAGCCCTGAGATAGCGGGAGTGATCTACAATGAGCAGTTCTTC.

Details on this clone: Other DNA sequences of this sample code for an identical CDR3. V and J are TRBV7-6 and TRBJ2-7; 12 bases agree with TRBD2. After removal of 4 bases from V and 2 bases from J, the junction contained 3 bases not matched to a gene. Germline assignment: CDR1 SGHVS and CDR2 FNYEAQ. The CDR3 loop spans 15 amino acids. CDR3 DNA: TGTGCCAGCAGCTCTTGGACTAGCGGGACCTACGAGCAGTACTTC. Protein sequence: CASSSWTSGTYEQYF.

V is TRBV27 and J is TRBJ2-7; perhaps TRBD2 as D (6 bases). Trimming stripped 2 bases from V and 3 bases from J, with 8 bases between. In germline, CDR1 is MNHEY, CDR2 SMNVEV (reference sequence). The CDR3 loop spans 13 amino acids. This CDR3 reads CASSLGLNYEQYF. DNA of the CDR3: TGTGCCAGCAGTTTAGGACTAAACTACGAGCAGTACTTC.

J is TRBJ2-5 and V is TRBV30, with D uncertain. Germline CDR1 GTSNPN, CDR2 SVGIG (reference sequence). This CDR3 is 11 amino acids long. Trimming cost V 1 base and J 11 bases, with 11 bases left between them. This chain's CDR3 is CAWSAAGKQYF. In nucleotides, the CDR3 is TGTGCCTGGAGTGCCGCAGGAAAACAGTACTTC. The variable domain in full, completed from reference TRBV30 and TRBJ2-5, reads SQTIHQWPATLVQPVGSPLSLECTVEGTSNPNLYWYRQAAGRGLQLLFYSVGIGQISSEVPQNLSASRPQDRQFILSSKKLLLSDSGFYLCAWSAAGKQYFGPGTRLLVL.

V is TRBV4-2 and J is TRBJ2-3, with D possibly being TRBD2 (5 bases). V was pared by 0 bases and J by 5 bases, with 9 bases between. Germline CDR1 LGHNA, CDR2 YNFKEQ. The CDR3 totals 14 residues. The CDR3 DNA is TGTGCCAGCAGCCAAGAACTCAGCGGAGATACGCAGTATTTT. Amino acids: CASSQELSGDTQYF.

The V and J genes are TRBV13 and TRBJ2-1; 8 bases map to TRBD2. J gave up 10 bases and V 5 bases, and 10 bases lay outside the gene matches. The CDR3 has 14 amino acids. Looked up from germline, CDR1 is PRHDT and CDR2 is FYEKMQ (reference sequence). DNA of the CDR3: TGTGCCAGCAGCCCTAGGCGGACTAGCATCGAGCAGTTCTTC. This codes for CASSPRRTSIEQFF.

This sequence joins TRBV5-6 and TRBJ2-5; TRBD2 agrees at 8 bases. Per the germline V gene, CDR1 is SGHDT and CDR2 is YYEEEE. Trimming took 2 bases from V and 5 from J; bases not matched to a gene: 2. The CDR3 spans 13 residues. The CDR3 sequence is CASSFTSGETQYF. In DNA form, the CDR3 reads TGTGCCAGCAGCTTTACTAGCGGCGAGACCCAGTACTTC.